This TCR beta chain was sequenced in a study of blood T cell repertoires in COVID-19. As for the study in general: Acute and convalescent COVID-19 specimens originated in the United States, Italy and Spain. Sample material is recorded as cDNA or gDNA derived from T cells, B-cell-depleted T cells, or PBMCs.

In the original processing: By means of reference gene primer amplification, nucleated cell counts were estimated. Data came from immunoSEQ multiplex PCR; TCRdb stores just in-frame clones and leaves some out. The DNA gave D and trimming, while V, J and clone size come from that table. The sample comprises under 300,000 clones, 88% of which are singletons, and 0.95% to 1% rests with the top ten. Germline V gene data show CDR1 as LNHDA and CDR2 as SQIVND (reference sequence). J was trimmed by 0 bases and V by 3 bases; bases with no gene match: 4. This CDR3 contains 16 residues. The V call is TRBV19, the J call TRBJ2-3; 9 nucleotides align to TRBD1. The clonotype was recovered from a woman in her thirties or forties who had recovered from COVID-19. The specimen sequenced was peripheral blood. In DNA form, the CDR3 reads TGTGCCAGTAGTATCGGACAGGGGTTTAGCACAGATACGCAGTATTTT. Translation gives CASSIGQGFSTDTQYF.